This entry describes one T cell receptor beta chain. Its cognate antigen is unknown. The data were obtained in a study of blood T cells in healthy people across ages. General study findings and limits: Getting older went along with TCR beta diversity per million T cells dropping roughly linearly. Researchers judged that diversity estimates from one million T cells fell short of true values.

This CDR3 region has 11 residues. The V end lost 5 bases, the J end lost 5 bases, and 7 bases lay between the germline ends. From germline, CDR1 is MNHEY and CDR2 SVGEGT. Sample-barcoded 5' priming and a J-beta primer mix drove a second PCR of 7 to 11 cycles. The study obtained at least 3 million CDR3-containing paired-end reads from every sample. TCRdb analysed the 5' RACE reads with MiXCR anew, one entry per CDR3 protein. Of some 730,000 distinct CDR3 sequences listed, about 24% are singletons. This chain links TRBV6-2 or TRBV6-3 with TRBJ2-7; D remains ambiguous. Sequencing was carried out using blood. The source is a man aged 65-85 years in good health. The CDR3 protein is CASSRVDEQYF. CDR3 nucleotides: TGTGCCAGCAGTAGGGTCGACGAGCAGTACTTC.